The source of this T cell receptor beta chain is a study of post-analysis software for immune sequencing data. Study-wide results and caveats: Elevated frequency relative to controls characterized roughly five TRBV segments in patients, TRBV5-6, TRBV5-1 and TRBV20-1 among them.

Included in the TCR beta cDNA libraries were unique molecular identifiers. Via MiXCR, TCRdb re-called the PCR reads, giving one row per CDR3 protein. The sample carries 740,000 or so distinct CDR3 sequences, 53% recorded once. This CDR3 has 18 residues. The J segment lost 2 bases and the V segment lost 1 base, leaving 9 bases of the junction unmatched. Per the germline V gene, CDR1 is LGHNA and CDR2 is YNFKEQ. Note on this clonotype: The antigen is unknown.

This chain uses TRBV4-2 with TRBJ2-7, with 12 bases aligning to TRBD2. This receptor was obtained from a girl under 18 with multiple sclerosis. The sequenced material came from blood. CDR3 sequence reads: CASSQGLGRTSGAYEQYF. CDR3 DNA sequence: TGTGCCAGCAGCCAAGGACTCGGCCGGACTAGCGGGGCCTACGAGCAGTACTTC.